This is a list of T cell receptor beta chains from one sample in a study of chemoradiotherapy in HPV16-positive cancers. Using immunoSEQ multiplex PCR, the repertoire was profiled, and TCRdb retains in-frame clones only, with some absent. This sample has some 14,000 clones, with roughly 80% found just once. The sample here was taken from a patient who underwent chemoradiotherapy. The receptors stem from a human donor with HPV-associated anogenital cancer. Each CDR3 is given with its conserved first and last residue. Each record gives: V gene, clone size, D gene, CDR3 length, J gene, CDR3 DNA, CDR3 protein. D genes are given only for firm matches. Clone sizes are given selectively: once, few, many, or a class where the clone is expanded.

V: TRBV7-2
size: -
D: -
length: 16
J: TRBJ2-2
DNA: TGTGCCAGCAGCTCCCGCCGGCGGGGGAACACCGGGGAGCTGTTTTTT
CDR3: CASSSRRRGNTGELFF

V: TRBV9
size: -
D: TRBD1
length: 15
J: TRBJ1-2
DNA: TGTGCCAGCAGCGGAGATGGACAGGGGGTCTATGGCTACACCTTC
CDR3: CASSGDGQGVYGYTF

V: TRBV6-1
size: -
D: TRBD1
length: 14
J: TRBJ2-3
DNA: TGTGCCAGTAGGACAGGGAGGTCCACAGATACGCAGTATTTT
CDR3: CASRTGRSTDTQYF

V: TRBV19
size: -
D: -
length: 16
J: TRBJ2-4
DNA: TGTGCCAGTAGTGCCCGCCACTCGAGAGGCATGGACATTCAGTACTTC
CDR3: CASSARHSRGMDIQYF

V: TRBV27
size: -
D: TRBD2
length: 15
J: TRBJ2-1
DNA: TGTGCCAGCAGTCCGGCCGGGACTAGGCCCAATGAGCAGTTCTTC
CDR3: CASSPAGTRPNEQFF

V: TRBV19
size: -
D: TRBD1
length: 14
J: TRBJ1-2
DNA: TGTGCCAGTATGGACAGGGGGCTCGTCTATGGCTACACCTTC
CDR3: CASMDRGLVYGYTF

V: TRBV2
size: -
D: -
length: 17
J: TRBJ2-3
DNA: TGTGCCAGCAGCCCAAACTTGGGGCGGGGAAGCACAGATACGCAGTATTTT
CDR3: CASSPNLGRGSTDTQYF

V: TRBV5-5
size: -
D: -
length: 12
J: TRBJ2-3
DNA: TGTGCCAGCAGCTTTTCACCAGATACGCAGTATTTT
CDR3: CASSFSPDTQYF

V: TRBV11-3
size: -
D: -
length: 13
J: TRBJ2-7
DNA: TGTGCCAGCACCTTAGGTCGTTCCTACGAGCAGTACTTC
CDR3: CASTLGRSYEQYF

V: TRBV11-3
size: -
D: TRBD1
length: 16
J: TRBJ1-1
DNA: TGTGCCAGCAGCTTAGCAGGGGGTGATATGAACACTGAAGCTTTCTTT
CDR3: CASSLAGGDMNTEAFF

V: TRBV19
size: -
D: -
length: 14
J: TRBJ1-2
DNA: TGTGCCAGTAGTATGGCCGGACTGGTCTATGGCTACACCTTC
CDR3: CASSMAGLVYGYTF

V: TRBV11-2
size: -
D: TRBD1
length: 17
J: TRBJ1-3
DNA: TGTGCCAGCAGCTCCCTGACAGGGGTTCACTCTGGAAACACCATATATTTT
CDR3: CASSSLTGVHSGNTIYF

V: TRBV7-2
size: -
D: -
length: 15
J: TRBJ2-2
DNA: TGTGCCAGCAGCTTGGTCCCCTCGAACACCGGGGAGCTGTTTTTT
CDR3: CASSLVPSNTGELFF

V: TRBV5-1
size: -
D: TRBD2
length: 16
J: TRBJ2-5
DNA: TGCGCCAGCAGTCTAGCGGGGGGGACCCTCCAAGAGACCCAGTACTTC
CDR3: CASSLAGGTLQETQYF

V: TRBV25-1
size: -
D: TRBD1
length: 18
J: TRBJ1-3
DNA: TGTGCCAGCACCGGCTCCAAAGCAGGGGGTCTGGGGGGAAACACCATATATTTT
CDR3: CASTGSKAGGLGGNTIYF

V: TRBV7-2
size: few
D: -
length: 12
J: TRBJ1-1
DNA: TGTGCCAGCAGCTTAGGGGGCCCCTGGGCTTTCTTT
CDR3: CASSLGGPWAFF

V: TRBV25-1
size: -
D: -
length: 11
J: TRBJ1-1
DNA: TGTGCCAGCAGTGAACTCGCTGAAGCTTTCTTT
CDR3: CASSELAEAFF

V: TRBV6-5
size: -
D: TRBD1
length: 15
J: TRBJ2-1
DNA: TGTGCCAGCAGTTACTCGGACAGGGTCCTCAATGAGCAGTTCTTC
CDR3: CASSYSDRVLNEQFF

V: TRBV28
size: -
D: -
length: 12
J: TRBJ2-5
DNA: TGTGCCAGCATGGCTGGAAAAGAGACCCAGTACTTC
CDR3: CASMAGKETQYF

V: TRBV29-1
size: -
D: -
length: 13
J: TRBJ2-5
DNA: TGCAGCGTTGAAGTCGGTATGGGGCAGACCCAGTACTTC
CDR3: CSVEVGMGQTQYF

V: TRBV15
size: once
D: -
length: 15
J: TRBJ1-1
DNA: TGTGCCACCAGCAGGGGAAACAGAATGAACACTGAAGCTTTCTTT
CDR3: CATSRGNRMNTEAFF

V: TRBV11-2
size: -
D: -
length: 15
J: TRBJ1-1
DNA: TGTGCCAGCAGCCCTAGTTGGGGGGCGGACACTGAAGCTTTCTTT
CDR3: CASSPSWGADTEAFF

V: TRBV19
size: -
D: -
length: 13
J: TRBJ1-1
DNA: TGTGCCAGTAGTATAGACGGTGCCCTTCCAGCTTTCTTT
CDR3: CASSIDGALPAFF

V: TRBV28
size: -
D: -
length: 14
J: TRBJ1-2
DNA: TGTGCCAGCAGTTCCACTGACAGGACCTATGGCTACACCTTC
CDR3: CASSSTDRTYGYTF

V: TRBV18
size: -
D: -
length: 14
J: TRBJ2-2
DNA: TGTGCCAGCTCCCCTGCTAGGAACACCGGGGAGCTGTTTTTT
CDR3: CASSPARNTGELFF

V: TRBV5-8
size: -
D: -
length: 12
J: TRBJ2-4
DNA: TGTGCCAGCAGCTTGGTCAAGGGCATTCAGTACTTC
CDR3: CASSLVKGIQYF

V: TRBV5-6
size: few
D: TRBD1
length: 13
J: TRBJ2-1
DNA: TGTGCCAGCGAATCTACAGGGGGCAGTGAGCAGTTCTTC
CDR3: CASESTGGSEQFF

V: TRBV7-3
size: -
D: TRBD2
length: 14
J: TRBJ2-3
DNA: TGTGCCAGTGGACAAGCGGGGCTCACAGATACGCAGTATTTT
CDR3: CASGQAGLTDTQYF

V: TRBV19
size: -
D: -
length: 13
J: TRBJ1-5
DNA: TGTGCCAGTAAAATGCAGGGTAATCAGCCCCAGCATTTT
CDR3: CASKMQGNQPQHF

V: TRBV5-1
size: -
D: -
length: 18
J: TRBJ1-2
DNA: TGCGCCAGCAGCTGGGAAGGGGCTAGGGACCGATTTAACTATGGCTACACCTTC
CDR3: CASSWEGARDRFNYGYTF

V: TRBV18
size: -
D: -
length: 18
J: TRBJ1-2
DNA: TGTGCCAGCTCACCGATTGGGTCAGGCCGACCCTCTAACTATGGCTACACCTTC
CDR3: CASSPIGSGRPSNYGYTF

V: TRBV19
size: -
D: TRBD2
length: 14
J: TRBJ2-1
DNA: TGTGCCAGCGAAACTAGCGGGAGCTACAATGAGCAGTTCTTC
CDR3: CASETSGSYNEQFF

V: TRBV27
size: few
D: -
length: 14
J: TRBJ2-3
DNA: TGTGCCAGCAGCACAAATTGGGGCCCAGATACGCAGTATTTT
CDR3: CASSTNWGPDTQYF

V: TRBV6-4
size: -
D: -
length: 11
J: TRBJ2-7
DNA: TGTGCCAGCAGTGACTCGGGGCTGCTGTTCTTC
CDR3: CASSDSGLLFF

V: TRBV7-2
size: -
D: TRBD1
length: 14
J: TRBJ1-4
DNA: TGTGCCAGCACCCCCGGACAGGCGTTTGAAAAACTGTTTTTT
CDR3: CASTPGQAFEKLFF

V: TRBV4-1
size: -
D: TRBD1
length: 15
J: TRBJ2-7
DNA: TGCGCCAGCAGCCTCCGGACAGGGCAAACCTACGAGCAGTACTTC
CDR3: CASSLRTGQTYEQYF

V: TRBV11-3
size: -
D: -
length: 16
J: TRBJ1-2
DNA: TGTGCCAGCAGCTTAGAAGGGCGTAGGGGGAACTATGGCTACACCTTC
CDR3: CASSLEGRRGNYGYTF

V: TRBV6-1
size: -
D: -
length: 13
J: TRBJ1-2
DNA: TGTGCCAGCAGTGAATGGGGGGCGGATGGCTACACCTTC
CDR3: CASSEWGADGYTF

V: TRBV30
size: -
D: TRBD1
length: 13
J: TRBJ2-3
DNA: TGTGCCCGTAACAGGGGAAGCACAGATACGCAGTATTTT
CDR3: CARNRGSTDTQYF

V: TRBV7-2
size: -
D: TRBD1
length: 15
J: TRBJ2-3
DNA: TGTGCCAGCAGCATGGGACAGACTAGCACAGATACGCAGTATTTT
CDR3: CASSMGQTSTDTQYF

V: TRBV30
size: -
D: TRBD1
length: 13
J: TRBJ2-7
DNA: TGTGCCTGGAGTGTTGACAGGGCAAGCGAGCAGTACTTC
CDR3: CAWSVDRASEQYF

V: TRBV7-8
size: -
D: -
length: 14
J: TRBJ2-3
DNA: TGTGCCAGCAGCTCATCTCCGGCTAGGAATACGCAGTATTTT
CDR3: CASSSSPARNTQYF

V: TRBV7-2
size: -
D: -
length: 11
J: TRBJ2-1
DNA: TGTGCCAGCAGCTTAGGCCTAGCGCCGTTCTTC
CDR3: CASSLGLAPFF

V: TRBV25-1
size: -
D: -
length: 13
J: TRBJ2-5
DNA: TGTGCCAGCAGTGGCTCTTCCTTGGAGACCCAGTACTTC
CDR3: CASSGSSLETQYF

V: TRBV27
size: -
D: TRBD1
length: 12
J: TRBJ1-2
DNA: TGTGCCAGCAGTACAGGGGGTCGTGGCTACACCTTC
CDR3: CASSTGGRGYTF

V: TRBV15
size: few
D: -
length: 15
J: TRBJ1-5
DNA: TGTGCCACCAGCAGAGATGGCGAGCGCAATCAGCCCCAGCATTTT
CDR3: CATSRDGERNQPQHF

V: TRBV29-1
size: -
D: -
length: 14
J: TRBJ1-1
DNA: TGCAGCGTGAGAATCGCACGAGGGAACACTGAAGCTTTCTTT
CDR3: CSVRIARGNTEAFF

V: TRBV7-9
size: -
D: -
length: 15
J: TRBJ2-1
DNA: TGTGCCAGCAGCTTAGAACGGGGGGCCGGGAATGAGCAGTTCTTC
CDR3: CASSLERGAGNEQFF

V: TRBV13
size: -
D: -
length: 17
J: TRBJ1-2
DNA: TGTGCCAGCAGCCGACTGGTGGAGACAGCCTATAACTATGGCTACACCTTC
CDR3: CASSRLVETAYNYGYTF

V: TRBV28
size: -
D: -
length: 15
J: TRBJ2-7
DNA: TGTGCCAGCAGTTTAGGGGGGGCACCGGCCTGGGAGCAGTACTTC
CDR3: CASSLGGAPAWEQYF

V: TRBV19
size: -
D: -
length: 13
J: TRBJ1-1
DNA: TGTGCCAGTGCAGCGGATTTGAACACTGAAGCTTTCTTT
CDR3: CASAADLNTEAFF

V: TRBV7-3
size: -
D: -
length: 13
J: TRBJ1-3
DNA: TGTGCCAGCAGCATCTCAGCTGGAAACACCATATATTTT
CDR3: CASSISAGNTIYF

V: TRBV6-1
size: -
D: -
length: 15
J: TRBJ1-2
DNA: TGTGCCAGCAGTGATAGAGGGATCGCTAACTATGGCTACACCTTC
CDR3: CASSDRGIANYGYTF

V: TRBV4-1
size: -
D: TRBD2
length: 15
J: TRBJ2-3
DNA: TGCGCCAGCTCCTTGGTAGCGGGGCTCACAGATACGCAGTATTTT
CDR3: CASSLVAGLTDTQYF

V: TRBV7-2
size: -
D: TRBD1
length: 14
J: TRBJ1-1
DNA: TGTGCCAGCAGCTACGGACAGGCGAACACTGAAGCTTTCTTT
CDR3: CASSYGQANTEAFF

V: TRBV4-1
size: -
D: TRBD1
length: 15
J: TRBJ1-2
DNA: TGCGCCAGCAGCCAGGACGGACAGGCGAACTATGGCTACACCTTC
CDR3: CASSQDGQANYGYTF

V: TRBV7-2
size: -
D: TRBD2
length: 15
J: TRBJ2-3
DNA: TGTGCCAGCAGCATCAACGGGGGGGCCGGGGATACGCAGTATTTT
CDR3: CASSINGGAGDTQYF

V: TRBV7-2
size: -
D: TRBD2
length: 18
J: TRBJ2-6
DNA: TGTGCCAGCAGCTTAGGACTAGCGGGGGGGCGCGGGGCCAACGTCCTGACTTTC
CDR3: CASSLGLAGGRGANVLTF